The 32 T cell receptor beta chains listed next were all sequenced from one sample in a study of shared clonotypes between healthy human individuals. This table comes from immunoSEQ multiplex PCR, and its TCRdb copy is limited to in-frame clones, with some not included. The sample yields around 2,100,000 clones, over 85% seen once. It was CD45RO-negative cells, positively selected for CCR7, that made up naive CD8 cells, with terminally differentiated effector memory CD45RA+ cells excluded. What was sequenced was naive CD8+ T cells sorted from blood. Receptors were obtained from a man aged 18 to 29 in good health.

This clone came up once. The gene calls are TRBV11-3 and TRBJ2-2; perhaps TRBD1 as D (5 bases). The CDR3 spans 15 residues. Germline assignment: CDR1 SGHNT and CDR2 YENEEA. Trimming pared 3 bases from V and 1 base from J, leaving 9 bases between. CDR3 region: CASSFSRGNTGELFF. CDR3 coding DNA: TGTGCCAGCAGCTTTTCTAGGGGGAACACCGGGGAGCTGTTTTTT.

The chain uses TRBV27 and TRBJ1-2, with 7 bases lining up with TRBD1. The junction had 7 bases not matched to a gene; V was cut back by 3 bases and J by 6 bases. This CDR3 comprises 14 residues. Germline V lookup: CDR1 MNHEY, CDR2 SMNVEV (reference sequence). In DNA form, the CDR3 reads TGTGCCAGCAGTTTCCAGGGGGACGCGGATGGCTACACCTTC. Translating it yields CASSFQGDADGYTF.

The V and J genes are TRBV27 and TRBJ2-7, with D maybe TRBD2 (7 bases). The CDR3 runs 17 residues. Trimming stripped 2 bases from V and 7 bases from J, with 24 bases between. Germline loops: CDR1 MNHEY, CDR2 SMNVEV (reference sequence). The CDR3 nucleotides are TGTGCCAGCAGTTTACTCTCCGTTAAAGGGGGGGGCTTTGAGCAGTACTTC. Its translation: CASSLLSVKGGGFEQYF.

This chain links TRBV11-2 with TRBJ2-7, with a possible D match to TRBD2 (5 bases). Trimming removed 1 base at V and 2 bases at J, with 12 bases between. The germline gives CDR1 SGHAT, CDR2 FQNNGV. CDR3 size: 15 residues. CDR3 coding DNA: TGTGCCAGCAGCTTAGGGCTAGCAGTACCCTACGAGCAGTACTTC. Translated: CASSLGLAVPYEQYF.

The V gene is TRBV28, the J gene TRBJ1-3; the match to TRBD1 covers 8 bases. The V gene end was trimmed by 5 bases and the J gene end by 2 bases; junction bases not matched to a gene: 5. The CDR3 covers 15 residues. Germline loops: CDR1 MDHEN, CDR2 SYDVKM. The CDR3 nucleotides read TGTGCCAGCAGTCTATTACAGGGGGCTGGAAACACCATATATTTT. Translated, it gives CASSLLQGAGNTIYF.

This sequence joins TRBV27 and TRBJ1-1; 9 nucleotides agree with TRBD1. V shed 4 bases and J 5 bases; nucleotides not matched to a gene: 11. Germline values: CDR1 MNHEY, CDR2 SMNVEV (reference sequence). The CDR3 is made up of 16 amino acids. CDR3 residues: CASSWGGGTGRTEAFF. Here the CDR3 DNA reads TGTGCCAGCAGTTGGGGCGGAGGGACAGGGAGGACTGAAGCTTTCTTT.

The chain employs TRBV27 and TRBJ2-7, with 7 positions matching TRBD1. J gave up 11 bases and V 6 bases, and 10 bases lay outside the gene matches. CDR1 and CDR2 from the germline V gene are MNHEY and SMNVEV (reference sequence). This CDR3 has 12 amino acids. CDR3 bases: TGTGCCAGCAGCTTAACAGGGGAATGGGAGTACTTC. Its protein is CASSLTGEWEYF.

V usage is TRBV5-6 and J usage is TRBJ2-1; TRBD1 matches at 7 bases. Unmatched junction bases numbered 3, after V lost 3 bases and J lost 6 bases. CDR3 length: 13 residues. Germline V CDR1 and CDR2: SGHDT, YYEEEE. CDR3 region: CASSSGQPNEQFF. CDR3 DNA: TGTGCCAGCAGCTCGGGACAGCCCAATGAGCAGTTCTTC.

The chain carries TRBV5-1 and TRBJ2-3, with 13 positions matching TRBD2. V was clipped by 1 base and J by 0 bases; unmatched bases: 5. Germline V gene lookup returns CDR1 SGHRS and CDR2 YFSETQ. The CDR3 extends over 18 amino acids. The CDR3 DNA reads TGCGCCAGCAGCTTGTATGGACTAGCGGGAGCTAGCACAGATACGCAGTATTTT. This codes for CASSLYGLAGASTDTQYF.

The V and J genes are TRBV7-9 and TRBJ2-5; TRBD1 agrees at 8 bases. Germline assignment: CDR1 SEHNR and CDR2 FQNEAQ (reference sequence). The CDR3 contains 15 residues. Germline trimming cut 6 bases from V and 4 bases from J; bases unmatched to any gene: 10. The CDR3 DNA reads TGTGCCAGCAGGCCCCCCGGACAGGGTATAGAGACCCAGTACTTC. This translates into CASRPPGQGIETQYF.

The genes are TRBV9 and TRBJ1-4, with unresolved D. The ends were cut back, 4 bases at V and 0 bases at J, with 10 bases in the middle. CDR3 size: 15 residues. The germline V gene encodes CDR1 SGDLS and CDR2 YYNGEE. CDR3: CASSSDLATNEKLFF. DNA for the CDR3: TGTGCCAGCAGCAGTGACTTGGCAACTAATGAAAAACTGTTTTTT.

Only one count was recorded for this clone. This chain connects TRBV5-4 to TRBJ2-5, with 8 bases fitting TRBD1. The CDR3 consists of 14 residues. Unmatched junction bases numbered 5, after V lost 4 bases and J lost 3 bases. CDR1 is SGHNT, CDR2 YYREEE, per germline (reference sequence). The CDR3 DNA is TGTGCCAGCAGCCATTGGACAGGGAAAGAGACCCAGTACTTC. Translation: CASSHWTGKETQYF.

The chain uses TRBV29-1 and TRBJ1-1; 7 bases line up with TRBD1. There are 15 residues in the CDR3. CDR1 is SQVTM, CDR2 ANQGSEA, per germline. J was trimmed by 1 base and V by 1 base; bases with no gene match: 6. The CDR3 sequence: CSVEGRDSGNTEAFF. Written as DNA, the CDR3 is TGCAGCGTTGAAGGTCGGGACAGCGGGAACACTGAAGCTTTCTTT.

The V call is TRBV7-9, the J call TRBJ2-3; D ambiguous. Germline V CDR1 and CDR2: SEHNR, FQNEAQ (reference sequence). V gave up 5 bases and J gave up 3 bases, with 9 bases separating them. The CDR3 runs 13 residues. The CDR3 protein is CASSPWVTDTQYF. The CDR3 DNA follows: TGTGCCAGCAGCCCCTGGGTAACAGATACGCAGTATTTT.

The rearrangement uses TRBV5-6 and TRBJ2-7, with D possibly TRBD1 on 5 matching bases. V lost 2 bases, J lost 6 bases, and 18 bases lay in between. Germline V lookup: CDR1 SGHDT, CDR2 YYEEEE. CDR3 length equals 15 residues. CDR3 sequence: CASSFWGGHLSEQYF. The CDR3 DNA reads TGTGCCAGCAGCTTCTGGGGCGGCCACCTCTCCGAGCAGTACTTC.

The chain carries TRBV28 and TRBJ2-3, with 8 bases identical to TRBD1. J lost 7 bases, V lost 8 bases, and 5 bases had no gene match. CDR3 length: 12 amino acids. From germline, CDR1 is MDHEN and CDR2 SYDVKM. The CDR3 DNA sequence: TGTGCCAGCCTGACAGGGGACTATACGCAGTATTTT. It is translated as CASLTGDYTQYF.

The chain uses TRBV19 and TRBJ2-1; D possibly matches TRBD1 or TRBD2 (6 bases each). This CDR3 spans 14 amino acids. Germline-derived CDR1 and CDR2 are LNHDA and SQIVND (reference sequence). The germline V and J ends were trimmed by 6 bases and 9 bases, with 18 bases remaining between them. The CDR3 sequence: CASRYSWGAGEQFF. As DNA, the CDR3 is TGTGCCAGTAGATACTCGTGGGGGGCTGGTGAGCAGTTCTTC.

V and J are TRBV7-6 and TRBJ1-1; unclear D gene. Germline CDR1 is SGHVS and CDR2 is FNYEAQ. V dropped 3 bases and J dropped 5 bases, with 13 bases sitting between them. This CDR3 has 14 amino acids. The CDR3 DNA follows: TGTGCCAGCAGCTTTGGATCAGAACTGACTGAAGCTTTCTTT. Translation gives CASSFGSELTEAFF.

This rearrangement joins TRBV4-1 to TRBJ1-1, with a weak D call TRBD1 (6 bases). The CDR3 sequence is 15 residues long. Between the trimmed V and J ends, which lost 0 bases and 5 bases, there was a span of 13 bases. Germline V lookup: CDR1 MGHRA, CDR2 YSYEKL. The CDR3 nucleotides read TGCGCCAGCAGCCAAGATGCGGGGGCGAGGACTGAAGCTTTCTTT. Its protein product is CASSQDAGARTEAFF.

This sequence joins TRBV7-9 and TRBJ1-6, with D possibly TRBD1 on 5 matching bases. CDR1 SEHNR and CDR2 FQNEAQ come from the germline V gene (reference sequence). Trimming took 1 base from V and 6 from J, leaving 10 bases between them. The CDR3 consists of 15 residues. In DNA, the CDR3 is TGTGCCAGCAGCTTAGATGGGCAGGGTAATTCACCCCTCCACTTT. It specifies CASSLDGQGNSPLHF.

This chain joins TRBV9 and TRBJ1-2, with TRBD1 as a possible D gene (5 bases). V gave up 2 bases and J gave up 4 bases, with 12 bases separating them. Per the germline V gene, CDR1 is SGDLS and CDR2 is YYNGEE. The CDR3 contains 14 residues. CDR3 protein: CASSVVGDGYGYTF. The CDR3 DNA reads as TGTGCCAGCAGCGTGGTAGGGGATGGCTATGGCTACACCTTC.

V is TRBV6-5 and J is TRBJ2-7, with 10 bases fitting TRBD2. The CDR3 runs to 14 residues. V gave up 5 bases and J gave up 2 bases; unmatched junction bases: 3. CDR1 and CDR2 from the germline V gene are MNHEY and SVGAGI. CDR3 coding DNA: TGTGCCAGCAGTCCCCTAGCGGGGGCCTACGAGCAGTACTTC. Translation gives CASSPLAGAYEQYF.

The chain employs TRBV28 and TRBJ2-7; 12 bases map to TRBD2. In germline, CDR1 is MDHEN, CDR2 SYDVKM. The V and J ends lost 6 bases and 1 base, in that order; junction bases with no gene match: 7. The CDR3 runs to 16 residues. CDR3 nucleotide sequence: TGTGCCAGCAGCCCTACCGGACTAGCGGGGTCCTACGAGCAGTACTTC. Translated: CASSPTGLAGSYEQYF.

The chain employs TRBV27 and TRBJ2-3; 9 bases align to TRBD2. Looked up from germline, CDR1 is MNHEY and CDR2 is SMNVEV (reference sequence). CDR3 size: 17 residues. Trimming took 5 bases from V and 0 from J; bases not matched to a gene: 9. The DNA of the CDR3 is TGTGCCAGCAGTCCCCATCTAGCGGGATCTAGCACAGATACGCAGTATTTT. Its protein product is CASSPHLAGSSTDTQYF.

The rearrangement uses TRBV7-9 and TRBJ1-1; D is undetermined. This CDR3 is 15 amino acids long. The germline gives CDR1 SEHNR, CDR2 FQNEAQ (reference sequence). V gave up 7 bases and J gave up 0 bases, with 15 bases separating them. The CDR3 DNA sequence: TGTGCCAGCAAAGACTCATCTTCGATGAACACTGAAGCTTTCTTT. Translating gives CASKDSSSMNTEAFF.

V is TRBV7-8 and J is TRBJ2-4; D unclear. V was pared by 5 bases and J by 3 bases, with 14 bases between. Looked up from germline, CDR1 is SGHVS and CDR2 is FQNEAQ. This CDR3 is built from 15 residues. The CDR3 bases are TGTGCCAGCAGCCCCCCAGGCTGGGGCAAAAACATTCAGTACTTC. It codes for CASSPPGWGKNIQYF.

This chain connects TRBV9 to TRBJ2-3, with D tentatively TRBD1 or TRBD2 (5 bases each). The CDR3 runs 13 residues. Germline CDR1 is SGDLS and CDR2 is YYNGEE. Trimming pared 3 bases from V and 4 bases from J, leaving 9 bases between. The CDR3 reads CASSAQGADTQYF. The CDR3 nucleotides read TGTGCCAGCAGCGCCCAGGGAGCAGATACGCAGTATTTT.

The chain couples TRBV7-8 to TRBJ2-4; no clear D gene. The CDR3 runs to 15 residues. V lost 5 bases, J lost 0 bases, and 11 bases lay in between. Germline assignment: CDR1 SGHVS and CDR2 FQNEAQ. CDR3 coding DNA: TGTGCCAGCAGCGGGCAGGAACTAGCCAAAAACATTCAGTACTTC. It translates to CASSGQELAKNIQYF. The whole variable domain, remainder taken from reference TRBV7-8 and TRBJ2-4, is GAGVSQSPRYKVAKRGQDVALRCDPISGHVSLFWYQQALGQGPEFLTYFQNEAQLDKSGLPSDRFFAERPEGSVSTLKIQRTQQEDSAVYLCASSGQELAKNIQYFGAGTRLSVL.

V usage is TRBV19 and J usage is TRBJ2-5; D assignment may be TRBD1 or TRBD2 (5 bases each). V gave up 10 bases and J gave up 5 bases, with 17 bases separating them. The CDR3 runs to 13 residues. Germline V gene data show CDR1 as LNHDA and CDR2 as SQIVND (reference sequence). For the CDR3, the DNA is TGTGCCACCCGGGGCCTTAGTGAGGAGACCCAGTACTTC. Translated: CATRGLSEETQYF.

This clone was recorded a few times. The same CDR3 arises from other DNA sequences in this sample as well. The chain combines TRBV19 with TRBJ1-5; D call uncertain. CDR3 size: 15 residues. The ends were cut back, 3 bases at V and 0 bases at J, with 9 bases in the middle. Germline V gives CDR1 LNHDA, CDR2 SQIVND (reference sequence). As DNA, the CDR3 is TGTGCCAGTAGTATCACAGATTATAGCAATCAGCCCCAGCATTTT. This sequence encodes CASSITDYSNQPQHF.

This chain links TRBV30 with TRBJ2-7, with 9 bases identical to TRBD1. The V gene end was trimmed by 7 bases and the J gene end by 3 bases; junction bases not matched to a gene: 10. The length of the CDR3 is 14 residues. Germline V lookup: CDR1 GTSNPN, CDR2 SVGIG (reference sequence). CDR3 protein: CASYTGTGYYEQYF. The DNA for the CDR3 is TGTGCCTCTTACACCGGGACAGGGTACTACGAGCAGTACTTC.

The CDR3 bases are TGTGCCAGCAGTTACCCCGGACAGGGGGCCACTGAAGCTTTCTTT. Its translation is CASSYPGQGATEAFF. The J gene is TRBJ1-1, the V gene TRBV6-6; 11 nucleotides line up with TRBD1. CDR3 size: 15 residues. The ends lost 2 bases at V and 4 bases at J; junction bases unmatched: 3. Germline-derived CDR1 and CDR2 are MNHNY and SVGAGI (reference sequence).